What follows describes a single TCR beta chain. The table lists this clonotype with many counts. What antigen it recognizes has not been identified. It has no much larger one-base neighbor in the sample; base qualities were not kept. The data derive from a study of T cells in Graves' hyperthyroidism and ophthalmopathy (dated by TCRdb to between 2018 and 2021). For the wider study: Peripheral blood was sampled at the time of initial diagnosis, prior to any treatment. To identify distinguishing TCR V-J signatures, a discovery cohort of 100 or so patients was used, comprising 43 with Graves' ophthalmopathy and about 59 with stable Graves' hyperthyroidism. Prospective prediction of ophthalmopathy was tested in an independent validation cohort consisting of some 19 hyperthyroidism patients and some 17 patients who later progressed to ophthalmopathy. The approximately 95 discovery patients were divided at random into training and test sets in a 7:3 ratio. In more than five Graves' hyperthyroidism patients, the study also compared T-cell repertoires from thyroid tissue with T-cell repertoires from blood. Following sampling, methimazole starting at 30 mg daily was given to hyperthyroidism patients, and high-dose intravenous methylprednisolone was given to ophthalmopathy patients. The paper describes TCR Vbeta CDR3 sequencing of 135 peripheral blood samples, made up of 43 ophthalmopathy patients, around 78 hyperthyroidism patients and 17 progressor patients. On the study overall, not on this receptor specifically: A 13 V-J signature model separated ophthalmopathy from stable hyperthyroidism, with around 88% sensitivity and roughly 81% specificity in cross-validation and 80%/75% in testing. During validation, the model predicted progression to ophthalmopathy a median of roughly 7.1 months ahead of onset, with roughly 65% sensitivity and 72% to 85% specificity. Blood samples also contained most of the expanded thyroid clonotypes (frequency above 0.001), which suggests that blood repertoires may reflect thyroid immune responses. No statistical method was used to set the sample size in advance, and investigators knew the group allocation.

Moderately to severely active disease, a Clinical Activity Score of at least 3, a NOSPECS grade of at least 4, and a duration under 3 months were present in ophthalmopathy patients. Exclusion was applied to patients with uncontrolled infections, other autoimmune diseases, pregnancy or lactation. Diagnoses were established on the basis of clinical symptoms, serum thyroxine and TRAb, thyroid ultrasound, and orbital computed tomography. PBMCs were isolated from about 10 ml of fresh peripheral blood by Ficoll-Paque density gradient centrifugation. Total RNA was extracted using Trizol reagent, and RNA quality was assessed on an Agilent 2100 Bioanalyzer. The TCR beta CDR3 regions were amplified from the RNA transcripts. For the first round of RT-PCR on the TCR CDR3, the HTBI primer set was used together with the Qiagen OneStep RT-PCR kit. Libraries were constructed in a second round of multiplex PCR, after which size selection and purification were performed. Paired-end sequencing of the libraries was performed with 100 bp reads on an Illumina HiSeq2000. As for how the authors treated the data: Raw data were processed with SOAPnuke, discarding reads with adapters, uncalled bases, mean Phred below 15, or no exact constant-primer or identifier match. High-quality paired reads were merged with COPE v1.2.5, and unique nucleotide sequences were defined as clonotypes. MiTCR v1.1 was used to align clonotypes to the IMGT TRBV, TRBD and TRBJ reference segments. Only V-J combinations with frequency above 0.0001, covering 99% to 99.2% of repertoires, were analysed. A TCS score was defined as the ratio of F50 (clonal expansion) to E x V (chaos), with BLOSUM62-based TCRdist applied between CDR3 peptides within each V-J. Welch's t-statistics and random forest reduced fewer than 550 V-J features to around 14, which were used in a naive Bayes classifier (R e1071). In TCRdb, the public reads were trimmed at Q25 with fastp and aligned with MiXCR, with productive beta chains retained. Entries that share a CDR3 protein sequence are merged under the most common genes and DNA. None of the V and J calls come from the authors' own analysis; TCRdb made them. Counted in this sample were about 290,000 distinct CDR3 sequences; about 17% of them appeared once. The top ten clonotypes cover just over 55% of the sample.

The germline V gene yields SQVTM for CDR1 and ANQGSEA for CDR2. From V the trimming removes 5 bases and from J it removes 7 bases, while the gene matches leave 7 bases of the junction unaccounted for. Measured from the cysteine to the phenylalanine, the CDR3 is 13 residues long. Only the CDR3 DNA stays, 39 bases, in frame from base 1. This TCR was sampled from a woman in her sixties with Graves' ophthalmopathy. The sequence is built from TRBV29-1 and TRBJ2-7, and 11 bases in between align with TRBD1. Sequencing input: blood. In nucleotides, the sequence is TGCAGCGTTAGGACAGGGGGCGCGAGGGAGCAGTACTTC. It codes for CSVRTGGAREQYF.